The following is a T cell receptor (beta chain) sequence with its context. Its target is unknown. The data belong to a study of T cells in Graves' hyperthyroidism and ophthalmopathy. General observations from the study: From stable hyperthyroidism, ophthalmopathy was set apart by a 13 V-J model.

TCR beta CDR3 sequences were amplified from RNA transcripts. The HTBI primer set was used in a first-round RT-PCR of the TCR CDR3. TCRdb used MiXCR to reprocess the multiplex PCR reads, holding one entry per CDR3 protein. Of roughly 330,000 distinct CDR3 sequences in the sample, 16% were seen once. In germline, CDR1 is MNHNS, CDR2 SASEGT. CDR3 length equals 16 residues. V was pared by 0 bases and J by 6 bases, with 15 bases between. J is TRBJ1-5 and V is TRBV6-1, with a possible D match to TRBD1 (5 bases). The sample was blood. The clonotype originates from a man aged 25 to 40 with Graves' hyperthyroidism. For the CDR3, the DNA is TGTGCCAGCAGTGAAGCGGGCAGGGAAGCGTTTCAGCCCCAGCATTTT. Its protein is CASSEAGREAFQPQHF.